The present T cell receptor beta chain was sequenced within a study of PD-1 blockade in classical Hodgkin lymphoma. Overall study: The nivolumab dose that patients received was 3 mg/kg, given intravenously every 2 weeks. General study findings and limits: Diversity similar to that of newly diagnosed patients was seen at baseline in complete responders. Healthy donors were reported to have higher baseline TCR diversity than newly diagnosed patients.

As concerns this clone: Its antigen is unknown.

Assay used: immunoSEQ multiplex PCR; TCRdb lists only in-frame clones, some missing. The data show 28,000 or so clones, with around 67% seen just once and 10% to 15% held by the top ten. Exposure to brentuximab vedotin varied, and each patient had relapsed following autologous stem cell transplantation. Complete response, partial response or progressive disease made up the best responses. Per the germline V gene, CDR1 is MNHEY and CDR2 is SMNVEV (reference sequence). The trim removed 4 bases at V and 0 bases at J, leaving 3 bases unmatched. The CDR3 contains 15 residues. The specimen was peripheral blood mononuclear cells (PBMCs), collected before the second cycle of nivolumab. This sequence was found in a human donor with classical Hodgkin lymphoma. The V gene is TRBV27, the J gene TRBJ2-5, with TRBD1 identical over 9 bases. The CDR3 reads CASSWTGEYQETQYF. The CDR3 nucleotides read TGTGCCAGCAGTTGGACAGGGGAGTACCAAGAGACCCAGTACTTC.